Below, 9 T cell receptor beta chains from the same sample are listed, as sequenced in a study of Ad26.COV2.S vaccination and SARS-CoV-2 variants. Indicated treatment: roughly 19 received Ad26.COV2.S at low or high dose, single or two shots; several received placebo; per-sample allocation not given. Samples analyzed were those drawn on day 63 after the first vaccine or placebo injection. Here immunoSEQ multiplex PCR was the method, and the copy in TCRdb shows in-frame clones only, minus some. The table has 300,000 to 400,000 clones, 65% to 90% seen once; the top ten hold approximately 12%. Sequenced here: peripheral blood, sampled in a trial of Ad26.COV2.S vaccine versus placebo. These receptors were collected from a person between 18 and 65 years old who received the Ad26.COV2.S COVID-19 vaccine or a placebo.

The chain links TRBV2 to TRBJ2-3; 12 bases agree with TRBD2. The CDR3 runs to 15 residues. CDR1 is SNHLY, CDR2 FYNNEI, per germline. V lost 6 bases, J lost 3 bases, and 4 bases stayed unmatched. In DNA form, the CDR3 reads TGTGCCAGCAGACGACTAGCGGGAGAAACAGATACGCAGTATTTT. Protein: CASRRLAGETDTQYF. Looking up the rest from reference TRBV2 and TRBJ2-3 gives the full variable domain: EPEVTQTPSHQVTQMGQEVILRCVPISNHLYFYWYRQILGQKVEFLVSFYNNEISEKSEIFDDQFSVERPDGSNFTLKIRSTKLEDSAMYFCASRRLAGETDTQYFGPGTRLTVL.

The CDR3 sequence: CASSVSSGRFPYNEQFF. In DNA form, the CDR3 reads TGTGCCAGCAGCGTATCATCCGGGAGATTTCCCTACAATGAGCAGTTCTTC. This rearrangement joins TRBV9 to TRBJ2-1, with D possibly matching TRBD2 (6 bases). The CDR3 length is 17 residues. Germline loops: CDR1 SGDLS, CDR2 YYNGEE. Between the trimmed V and J ends, which lost 1 base and 2 bases, there was a span of 16 bases.

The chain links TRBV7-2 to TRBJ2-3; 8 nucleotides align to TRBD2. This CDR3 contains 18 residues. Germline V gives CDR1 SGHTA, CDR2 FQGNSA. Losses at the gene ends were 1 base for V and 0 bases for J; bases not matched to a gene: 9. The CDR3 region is CASSLGISPSGSTDTQYF. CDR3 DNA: TGTGCCAGCAGCTTAGGTATCAGTCCTAGCGGGAGCACAGATACGCAGTATTTT.

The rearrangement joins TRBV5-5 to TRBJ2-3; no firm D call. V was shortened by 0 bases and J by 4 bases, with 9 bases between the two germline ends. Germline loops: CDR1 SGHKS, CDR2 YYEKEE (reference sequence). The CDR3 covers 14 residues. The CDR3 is CASSLDLGSDTQYF. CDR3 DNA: TGTGCCAGCAGCTTGGATTTGGGCTCAGATACGCAGTATTTT.

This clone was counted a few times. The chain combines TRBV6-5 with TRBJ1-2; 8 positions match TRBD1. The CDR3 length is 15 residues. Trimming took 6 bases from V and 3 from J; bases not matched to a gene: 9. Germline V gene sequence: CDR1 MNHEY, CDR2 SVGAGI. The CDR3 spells CASSAGGTGHYGYTF. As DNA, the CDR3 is TGTGCCAGCAGCGCCGGGGGGACAGGCCACTATGGCTACACCTTC.

CDR3 region: CASSTLGGGANVLTF. In nucleotides, the CDR3 is TGTGCCAGCAGCACCCTCGGAGGAGGGGCCAACGTCCTGACTTTC. This rearrangement joins TRBV7-9 to TRBJ2-6, with D perhaps TRBD2 (5 bases). Germline V gene sequence: CDR1 SEHNR, CDR2 FQNEAQ (reference sequence). Trimming stripped 5 bases from V and 4 bases from J, with 12 bases between. This CDR3 contains 15 residues.

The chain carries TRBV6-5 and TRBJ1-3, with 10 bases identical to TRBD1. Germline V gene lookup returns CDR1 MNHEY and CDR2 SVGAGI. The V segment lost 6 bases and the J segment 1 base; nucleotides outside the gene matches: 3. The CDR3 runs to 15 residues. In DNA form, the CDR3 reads TGTGCCAGCAGCCCGGACAGGGGGTCTGGAAACACCATATATTTT. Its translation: CASSPDRGSGNTIYF.

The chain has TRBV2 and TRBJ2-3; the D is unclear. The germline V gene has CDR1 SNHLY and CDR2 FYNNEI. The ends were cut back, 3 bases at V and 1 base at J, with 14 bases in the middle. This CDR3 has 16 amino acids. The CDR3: CASSDDGPRGTDTQYF. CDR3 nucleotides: TGTGCCAGCAGTGATGACGGGCCCAGAGGCACAGATACGCAGTATTTT.

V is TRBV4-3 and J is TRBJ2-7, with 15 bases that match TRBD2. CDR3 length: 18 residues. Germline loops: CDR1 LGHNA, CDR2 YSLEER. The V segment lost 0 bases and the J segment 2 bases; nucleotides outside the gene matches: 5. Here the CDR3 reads CASSQDWTSGRGAYEQYF. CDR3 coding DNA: TGCGCCAGCAGCCAAGACTGGACTAGCGGGAGGGGTGCCTACGAGCAGTACTTC.